This T cell receptor (beta chain) was identified in a study of beta chain features in type 1 diabetes. Whole-study results and caveats: Among all four CD4+ subsets, Type 1 diabetes patients had TCRB CDR3s that were moderately but significantly shorter. VDJ junctions from type 1 diabetes patients carried fewer insertions and larger deletions.

Concerning this clone itself: Its specificity is unknown.

The CDR3 has 15 residues. J was trimmed by 5 bases and V by 3 bases; bases with no gene match: 8. The germline gives CDR1 MGHRA, CDR2 YSYEKL. The whole isolated RNA underwent reverse transcription, so sequencing captured expressed TCRB transcripts. The protocol was immunoSEQ multiplex PCR, while the TCRdb copy is restricted to in-frame clones and leaves out a portion. Among around 250,000 clones, 13% to 15% were seen once, and the ten largest hold around 0.016%. The chain is built from TRBV4-1 and TRBJ1-2; TRBD1 matches 8 bases. Sequenced input: naive CD4+ T cells from blood. The sequence came from a man younger than 45 with type 1 diabetes. CDR3 nucleotides: TGCGCCAGCAGCCATCTCTGGGACAGGCAGTATGGCTACACCTTC. It specifies CASSHLWDRQYGYTF.